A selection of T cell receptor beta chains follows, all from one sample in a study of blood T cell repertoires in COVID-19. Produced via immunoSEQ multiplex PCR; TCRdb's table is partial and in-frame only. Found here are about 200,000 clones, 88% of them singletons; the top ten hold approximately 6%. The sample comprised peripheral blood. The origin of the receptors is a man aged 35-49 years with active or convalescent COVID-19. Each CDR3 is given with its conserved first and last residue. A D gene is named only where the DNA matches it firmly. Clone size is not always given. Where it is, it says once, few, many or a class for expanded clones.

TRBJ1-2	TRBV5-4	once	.	CASSAQAGGVHGYTF	TGTGCCAGCAGCGCCCAGGCGGGAGGGGTTCATGGCTACACCTTC
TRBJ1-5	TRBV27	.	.	CASSSPNQPQHF	TGTGCCAGCAGTTCTCCCAATCAGCCCCAGCATTTT
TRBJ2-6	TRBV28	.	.	CASSPSGAGANVLTF	TGTGCCAGCAGTCCATCAGGGGCCGGGGCCAACGTCCTGACTTTC
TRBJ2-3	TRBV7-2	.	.	CASSSSAGGTDTQYF	TGTGCCAGCAGCTCGTCTGCCGGAGGCACAGATACGCAGTATTTT
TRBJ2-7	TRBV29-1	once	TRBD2	CSVERGTSGRARQYF	TGCAGCGTTGAACGCGGGACTAGCGGGAGGGCGAGGCAGTACTTC
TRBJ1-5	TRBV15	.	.	CATSRVDSNQPQHF	TGTGCCACCAGCAGAGTAGATAGCAATCAGCCCCAGCATTTT
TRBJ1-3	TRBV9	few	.	CASSNRGATSGNTIYF	TGTGCCAGCAGCAATAGGGGCGCTACCTCTGGAAACACCATATATTTT
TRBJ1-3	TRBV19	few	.	CASSLQADPGNTIYF	TGTGCCAGTAGTCTACAGGCCGACCCTGGAAACACCATATATTTT
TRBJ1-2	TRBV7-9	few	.	CASSFLAVSTYGYTF	TGTGCCAGCAGCTTCCTGGCGGTCTCCACCTATGGCTACACCTTC
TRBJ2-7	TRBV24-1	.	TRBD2	CATSDYASGGAGEQYF	TGTGCCACCAGTGATTACGCTAGCGGGGGGGCCGGGGAGCAGTACTTC
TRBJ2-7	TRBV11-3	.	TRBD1	CASSHKTGQYYEQYF	TGTGCCAGCAGCCATAAAACGGGACAGTATTACGAGCAGTACTTC
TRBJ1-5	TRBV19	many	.	CASSPGTGGNQPQHF	TGTGCCAGTAGTCCAGGGACGGGAGGCAATCAGCCCCAGCATTTT
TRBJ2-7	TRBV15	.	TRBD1	CATSRDRRGRQGPYEQYF	TGTGCCACCAGCAGAGATCGCAGGGGGCGACAGGGGCCCTACGAGCAGTACTTC
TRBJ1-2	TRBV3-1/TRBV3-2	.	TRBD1	CASSQGTGGVAYGYTF	TGTGCCAGCAGCCAGGGGACAGGGGGCGTTGCCTATGGCTACACCTTC
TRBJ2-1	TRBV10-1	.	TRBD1	CASSESRDSAAYNEQFF	TGCGCCAGCAGTGAGTCTAGGGACAGCGCCGCCTACAATGAGCAGTTCTTC
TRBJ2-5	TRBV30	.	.	CAWSVLAKQETQYF	TGTGCCTGGAGTGTCCTAGCTAAACAAGAGACCCAGTACTTC
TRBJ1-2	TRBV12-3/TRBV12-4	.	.	CASSSTGTPGYTF	TGTGCCAGCAGTTCAACAGGGACCCCTGGCTACACCTTC
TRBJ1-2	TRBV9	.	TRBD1	CASSGRGTGYLSYGYTF	TGTGCCAGCAGCGGACGAGGGACAGGGTATTTATCCTATGGCTACACCTTC
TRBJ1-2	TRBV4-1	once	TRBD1	CASSQGQGGRNYGYTF	TGCGCCAGCAGCCAAGGACAGGGAGGTAGAAACTATGGCTACACCTTC
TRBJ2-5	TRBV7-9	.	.	CASSPEGLPPGTQYF	TGTGCCAGCAGCCCCGAGGGACTCCCGCCCGGGACCCAGTACTTC
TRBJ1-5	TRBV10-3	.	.	CAITSQINQPQHF	TGTGCCATCACTTCACAGATAAATCAGCCCCAGCATTTT
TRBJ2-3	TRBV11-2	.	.	CASSLGNAPTSTDTQYF	TGTGCCAGCAGCTTAGGAAACGCGCCAACTAGCACAGATACGCAGTATTTT
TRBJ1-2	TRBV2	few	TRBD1	CASSELDRQTNYGYTF	TGTGCCAGCAGTGAACTGGACAGGCAAACTAACTATGGCTACACCTTC
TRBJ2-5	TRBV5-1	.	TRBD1	CASSWTGQGGTQYF	TGCGCCAGCAGCTGGACGGGACAGGGTGGGACCCAGTACTTC
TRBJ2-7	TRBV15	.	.	CATSRGVTSSYEQYF	TGTGCCACCAGCAGAGGCGTCACCTCCTCCTACGAGCAGTACTTC
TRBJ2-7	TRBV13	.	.	CASSLQGGFYEQYF	TGTGCCAGCAGCTTACAGGGGGGATTCTACGAGCAGTACTTC
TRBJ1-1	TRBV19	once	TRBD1	CASSENRGLGAFF	TGTGCCAGTAGTGAAAACAGGGGGCTGGGCGCTTTCTTT
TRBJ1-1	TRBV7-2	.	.	CASSFRDMNTEAFF	TGTGCCAGCAGCTTTAGGGACATGAACACTGAAGCTTTCTTT
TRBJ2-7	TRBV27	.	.	CASSLSSFYEQYF	TGTGCCAGCAGTTTATCGTCCTTTTACGAGCAGTACTTC
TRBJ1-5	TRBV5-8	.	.	CASSLRGSGGNQPQHF	TGTGCCAGCAGCCTAAGGGGATCTGGGGGCAATCAGCCCCAGCATTTT
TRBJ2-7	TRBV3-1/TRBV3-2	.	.	CASSQDQFRHYEQYF	TGTGCCAGCAGCCAAGATCAGTTCAGGCACTACGAGCAGTACTTC
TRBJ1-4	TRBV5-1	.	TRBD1	CASSPLTGWGEKLFF	TGCGCCAGCAGCCCCCTGACAGGGTGGGGTGAAAAACTGTTTTTT
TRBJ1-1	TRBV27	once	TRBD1	CASTRDRGPGEAFF	TGTGCCAGCACCCGGGACAGGGGGCCGGGTGAAGCTTTCTTT
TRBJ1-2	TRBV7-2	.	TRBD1	CASSFGQGYGYTF	TGTGCCAGCAGCTTCGGACAGGGTTATGGCTACACCTTC
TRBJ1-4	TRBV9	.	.	CASSARDTSTNEKLFF	TGTGCCAGCAGCGCCAGGGACACCTCAACTAATGAAAAACTGTTTTTT
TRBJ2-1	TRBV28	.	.	CASSTTRSTYNEQFF	TGTGCCAGCAGTACGACTAGAAGTACCTACAATGAGCAGTTCTTC
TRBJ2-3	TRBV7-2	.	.	CASNPWGRVTDTQYF	TGTGCCAGCAACCCCTGGGGCAGGGTAACAGATACGCAGTATTTT
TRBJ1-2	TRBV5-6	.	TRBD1	CASSLAGGHNREGYTF	TGTGCCAGCAGCTTGGCAGGGGGACACAATCGTGAGGGCTACACCTTC
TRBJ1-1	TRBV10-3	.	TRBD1	CAISGTGGEAFF	TGTGCCATCAGTGGGACAGGGGGGGAAGCTTTCTTT
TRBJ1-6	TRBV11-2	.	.	CASSYSGGDSPLHF	TGTGCCAGCAGCTATTCGGGGGGAGATTCACCCCTCCACTTT